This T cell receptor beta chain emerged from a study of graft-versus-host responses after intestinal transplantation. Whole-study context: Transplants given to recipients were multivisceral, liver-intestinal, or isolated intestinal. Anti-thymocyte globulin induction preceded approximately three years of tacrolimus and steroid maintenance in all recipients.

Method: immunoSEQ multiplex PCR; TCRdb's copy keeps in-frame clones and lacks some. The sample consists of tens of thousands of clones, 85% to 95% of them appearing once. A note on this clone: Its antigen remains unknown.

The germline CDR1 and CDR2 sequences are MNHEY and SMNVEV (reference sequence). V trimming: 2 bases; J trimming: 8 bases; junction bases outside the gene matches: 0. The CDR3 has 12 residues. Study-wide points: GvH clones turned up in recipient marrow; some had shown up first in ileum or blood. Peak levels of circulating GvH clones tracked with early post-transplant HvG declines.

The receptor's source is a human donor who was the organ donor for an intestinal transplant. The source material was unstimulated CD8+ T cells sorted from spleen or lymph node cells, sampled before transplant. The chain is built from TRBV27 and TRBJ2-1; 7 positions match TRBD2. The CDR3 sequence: CASSLSGDEQFF. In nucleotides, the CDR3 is TGTGCCAGCAGTTTAAGCGGGGATGAGCAGTTCTTC.